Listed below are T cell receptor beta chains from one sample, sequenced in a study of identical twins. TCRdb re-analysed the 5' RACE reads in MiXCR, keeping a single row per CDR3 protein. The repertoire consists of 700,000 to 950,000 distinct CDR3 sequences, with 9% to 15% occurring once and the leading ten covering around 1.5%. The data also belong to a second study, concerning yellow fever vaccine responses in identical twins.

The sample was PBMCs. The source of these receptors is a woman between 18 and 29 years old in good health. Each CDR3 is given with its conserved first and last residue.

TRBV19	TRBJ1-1	CASSIRGDTEAFF
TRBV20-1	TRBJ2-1	CSARGYGGPSYNEQFF
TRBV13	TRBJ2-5	CASSSRTAGETQYF
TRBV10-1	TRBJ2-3	CASSPIGTGASTDTQYF
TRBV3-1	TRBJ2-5	CASSPGTSTTQYF
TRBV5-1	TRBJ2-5	CASSLSVGSGKETQYF
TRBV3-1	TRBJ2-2	CASSLETTPGELFF
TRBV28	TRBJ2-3	CASSSGPSGTDTQYF
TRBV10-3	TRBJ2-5	CAISDPGTGGVETQYF
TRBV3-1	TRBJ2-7	CASSQVWLHYEQYF
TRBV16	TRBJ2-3	CASSPPNRGDTQYF
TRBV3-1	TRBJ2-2	CASSRDSRTGELFF
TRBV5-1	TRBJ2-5	CASSLAVLAYQETQYF
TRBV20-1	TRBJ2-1	CSARDFAGGSNEQFF
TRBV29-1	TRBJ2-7	CSVGTRFAEQYF
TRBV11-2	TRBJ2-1	CASSLALVDEQFF
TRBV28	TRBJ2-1	CASSRPDRVNEQFF
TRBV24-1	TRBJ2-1	CATSDSPRSEQFF
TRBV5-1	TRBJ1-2	CASSRAPEGAHGYTF
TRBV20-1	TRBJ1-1	CSARAQGPLGAFF
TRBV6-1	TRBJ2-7	CASSPQGSLGEQYF
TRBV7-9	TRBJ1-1	CATGQLTEAFF
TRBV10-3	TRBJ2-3	CAISESMGLNTQYF
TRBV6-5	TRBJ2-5	CASSYRRGQETQYF
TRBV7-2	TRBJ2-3	CASRPIWATDTQYF
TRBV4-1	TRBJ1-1	CASSQVSRLLNTEAFF
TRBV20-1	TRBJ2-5	CSARGQYQETQYF
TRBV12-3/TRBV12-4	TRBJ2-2	CASRTDITGELFF
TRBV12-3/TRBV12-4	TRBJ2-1	CASSSLIRPPYNEQFF
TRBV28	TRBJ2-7	CASSFVAGPSYEQYF
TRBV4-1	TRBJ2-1	CASSQDLPNNEQFF
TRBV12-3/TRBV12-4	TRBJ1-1	CASSLFNTEAFF
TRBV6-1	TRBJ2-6	CASTSGGAGANVLTF
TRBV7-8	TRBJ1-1	CASSLVGGRGTEAFF
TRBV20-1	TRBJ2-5	CSAWEAGAVWETQYF
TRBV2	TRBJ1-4	CASSAGQGRNEKLFF